The 22 T cell receptor beta chains listed next were all sequenced from one sample in a study of blood T cell repertoires in COVID-19. Sequencing used immunoSEQ multiplex PCR; TCRdb keeps in-frame clones, though not all of them. The repertoire holds around 100,000 clones, with approximately 80% as singletons. The specimen sequenced was peripheral blood. Receptors were obtained from a middle-aged man with active or convalescent COVID-19.

This chain connects TRBV24-1 to TRBJ2-1, with TRBD2 as a possible D gene (6 bases). The CDR3 spans 16 residues. The germline CDR1 and CDR2 sequences are KGHDR and SFDVKD. Trimming took off 1 base at V and 3 bases at J, with 12 bases between the two ends. The CDR3 DNA follows: TGTGCCACCAGTGATTTCGGAGGAGGGGTCTACAATGAGCAGTTCTTC. Protein: CATSDFGGGVYNEQFF.

The chain employs TRBV24-1 and TRBJ2-2, with 7 nucleotides matching TRBD1. The CDR3 loop spans 15 amino acids. V trimming: 2 bases; J trimming: 4 bases; junction bases outside the gene matches: 3. Germline lookup yields CDR1 KGHDR and CDR2 SFDVKD. Written as DNA, the CDR3 is TGTGCCACCAGTGATTCTGGGACAGTCACCGGGGAGCTGTTTTTT. It encodes CATSDSGTVTGELFF.

The chain has TRBV10-2 and TRBJ1-5; 8 bases are shared with TRBD1. Germline trimming cut 2 bases from V and 7 bases from J; bases unmatched to any gene: 4. The CDR3 length is 14 residues. Per the germline V gene, CDR1 is WSHSY and CDR2 is SAAADI. The CDR3 bases are TGCGCCAGCAGTGAGCAGGGGGCGAGGCAGCCCCAGCATTTT. Protein product: CASSEQGARQPQHF.

This sequence joins TRBV9 and TRBJ2-3; TRBD2 agrees at 7 bases. The J segment lost 5 bases and the V segment lost 0 bases, leaving 9 bases of the junction unmatched. Germline assignment: CDR1 SGDLS and CDR2 YYNGEE. CDR3 length: 16 amino acids. The CDR3, as DNA: TGTGCCAGCAGCGTAGGTTCTAGCGGCCTCGGAGATACGCAGTATTTT. Translating gives CASSVGSSGLGDTQYF. Combining the CDR3 with reference TRBV9 and TRBJ2-3 gives the whole variable domain DSGVTQTPKHLITATGQRVTLRCSPRSGDLSVYWYQQSLDQGLQFLIQYYNGEERAKGNILERFSAQQFPDLHSELNLSSLELGDSALYFCASSVGSSGLGDTQYFGPGTRLTVL.

The chain's CDR3 is CASSTGDSPLHF. CDR3 sequence (DNA): TGTGCCAGCTCTACAGGGGATTCACCCCTCCACTTT. The chain uses TRBV18 and TRBJ1-6; 7 positions agree with TRBD1. V lost 6 bases, J lost 8 bases, and 1 base stayed unmatched. The CDR3 sequence is 12 residues long. Germline CDR1 is KGHSH and CDR2 is LQKENI.

The V call is TRBV27, the J call TRBJ1-2; 7 nucleotides agree with TRBD1. In germline, CDR1 is MNHEY, CDR2 SMNVEV (reference sequence). The junction had 7 bases not matched to a gene; V was cut back by 8 bases and J by 4 bases. CDR3 size: 13 residues. CDR3 loop: CASGGQTLYGYTF. The CDR3 region has the DNA TGTGCCAGCGGGGGACAGACACTCTATGGCTACACCTTC.

The chain is built from TRBV5-1 and TRBJ2-7; 8 bases align to TRBD1. Trimming removed 1 base from V and 5 bases from J; junction bases left unmatched: 5. This CDR3 is 14 amino acids long. Germline CDR1 is SGHRS and CDR2 is YFSETQ. CDR3 region: CASSLQGAVDEQYF. The DNA of the CDR3 is TGCGCCAGCAGCTTGCAGGGGGCGGTGGACGAGCAGTACTTC.

The rearrangement links TRBV27 to TRBJ2-2, with D possibly matching TRBD2 (6 bases). V lost 6 bases and J 7 bases, leaving 9 bases between the germline ends. Germline V gives CDR1 MNHEY, CDR2 SMNVEV (reference sequence). The CDR3 is made up of 12 amino acids. Here the CDR3 DNA reads TGTGCCAGCAGCAGGGAGGTCGGGGAGCTGTTTTTT. This encodes CASSREVGELFF.

This chain links TRBV6-2 or TRBV6-3 with TRBJ2-7; 8 bases line up with TRBD2. There are 15 residues in the CDR3. J lost 0 bases, V lost 1 base, and 2 bases had no gene match. The germline V gene encodes CDR1 MNHEY and CDR2 SVGEGT. The CDR3 sequence: CASSYLAGNSYEQYF. CDR3 in DNA: TGTGCCAGCAGTTACTTAGCGGGAAACTCCTACGAGCAGTACTTC.

The rearrangement links TRBV18 to TRBJ1-1; D is unclear. V was clipped by 1 base and J by 1 base, with 7 bases between them. The length of the CDR3 is 14 residues. CDR1 and CDR2 from the germline V gene are KGHSH and LQKENI. The DNA for the CDR3 is TGTGCCAGCTCACCACTTGAGGGGAACACTGAAGCTTTCTTT. This encodes CASSPLEGNTEAFF.

The gene calls are TRBV5-1 and TRBJ2-7, with D possibly matching TRBD1 (7 bases). Trimming removed 0 bases from V and 4 bases from J, with 20 bases in between. CDR3 length equals 17 residues. CDR1 is SGHRS and CDR2 is YFSETQ in the germline V gene. Here the CDR3 reads CASSLAPLGGGEYEQYF. Here the CDR3 DNA reads TGCGCCAGCAGCTTGGCCCCCTTAGGAGGGGGCGAGTACGAGCAGTACTTC.

The V and J genes are TRBV24-1 and TRBJ2-5; 8 bases line up with TRBD1. V gave up 1 base and J gave up 5 bases; unmatched junction bases: 5. Germline-derived CDR1 and CDR2 are KGHDR and SFDVKD. The CDR3 extends over 15 amino acids. The CDR3 sequence is CATSDFQGAGETQYF. The CDR3 DNA is TGTGCCACCAGTGATTTTCAGGGGGCGGGGGAGACCCAGTACTTC.

The chain recombines TRBV30 with TRBJ1-4; tentative D call: TRBD1 (6 bases). V lost 0 bases and J lost 8, with 22 bases in between. The germline V gene has CDR1 GTSNPN and CDR2 SVGIG (reference sequence). The CDR3 is 17 residues long. The CDR3: CAWSVQGSGSLGEKLFF. The DNA of the CDR3 is TGTGCCTGGAGTGTACAGGGATCAGGGAGCCTCGGGGAAAAACTGTTTTTT.

The chain joins TRBV11-3 to TRBJ1-1; D possibly corresponds to TRBD1 (6 bases). Germline V gene lookup returns CDR1 SGHNT and CDR2 YENEEA. The CDR3 totals 14 residues. Trimming took off 6 bases at V and 5 bases at J, with 16 bases between the two ends. The CDR3 sequence is CASSLALRGTEAFF. The CDR3 coding sequence is TGTGCCAGCAGTCTAGCCCTCAGGGGAACTGAAGCTTTCTTT.

DNA of the CDR3: TGCGCCAGCAGCCTGGGACTAGCAAAGGGTGAGCAGTTCTTC. This translates into CASSLGLAKGEQFF. The V gene is TRBV5-1, the J gene TRBJ2-1; 9 nucleotides match TRBD2. The CDR3 is 14 amino acids. Germline trimming cut 4 bases from V and 9 bases from J; bases unmatched to any gene: 8. Germline CDR1 and CDR2: SGHRS and YFSETQ.

The table lists this clone with a few counts. The chain is built from TRBV14 and TRBJ2-6; D remains ambiguous. Germline V gene lookup returns CDR1 SGHDN and CDR2 FVKESK. With 0 bases removed from V and 0 bases from J, the gap between germline ends came to 9 bases. The CDR3 length is 17 residues. The CDR3 nucleotides read TGTGCCAGCAGCCAAGATCTGATTAGCTCTGGGGCCAACGTCCTGACTTTC. It specifies CASSQDLISSGANVLTF.

This chain connects TRBV3-1 (or the pseudogene TRBV3-2) to TRBJ2-2; 14 bases fit TRBD2. Germline lookup yields CDR1 LGHDT and CDR2 YNNKEL (reference sequence). The CDR3 extends over 16 amino acids. V shed 4 bases and J 5 bases; nucleotides not matched to a gene: 3. CDR3 DNA sequence: TGTGCCAGCAGCCCGGGACTAGCGGGAGAGACCGGGGAGCTGTTTTTT. Translated: CASSPGLAGETGELFF.

The chain has TRBV5-8 and TRBJ1-4; D possibly corresponds to TRBD1 (5 bases). Germline values: CDR1 SGHTS, CDR2 YDEGEE. The CDR3 totals 15 residues. V was trimmed by 0 bases and J by 3 bases, leaving 9 bases between them. This chain's CDR3 is CASSLDRPANEKLFF. In nucleotides, the CDR3 is TGTGCCAGCAGCTTGGACAGGCCAGCTAATGAAAAACTGTTTTTT. Full variable domain (rest looked up from reference TRBV5-8 and TRBJ1-4): EAGVTQSPTHLIKTRGQQATLRCSPISGHTSVYWYQQALGLGLQFLLWYDEGEERNRGNFPPRFSGRQFPNYSSELNVNALELEDSALYLCASSLDRPANEKLFFGSGTQLSVL.

This clone came up once. The chain uses TRBV29-1 and TRBJ1-2; 11 bases agree with TRBD1. The CDR3 has 16 residues. With 3 bases clipped from V and 6 bases from J, the junction kept 12 bases outside the gene matches. From germline, CDR1 is SQVTM and CDR2 ANQGSEA. The CDR3 bases are TGCAGCGTTGAGAGGACAGGGGGCGGGGTCCCTAATGGCTACACCTTC. It encodes CSVERTGGGVPNGYTF.

The V gene is TRBV9, the J gene TRBJ2-2; 7 bases match TRBD2. The germline V gene has CDR1 SGDLS and CDR2 YYNGEE. This CDR3 spans 16 amino acids. J lost 1 base, V lost 0 bases, and 3 bases had no gene match. The CDR3 nucleotides read TGTGCCAGCAGCGTAGGTCTAGCGGTGAACACCGGGGAGCTGTTTTTT. Translated, it gives CASSVGLAVNTGELFF.

This rearrangement joins TRBV29-1 to TRBJ2-5; 7 bases match TRBD1. CDR1 and CDR2 (germline): SQVTM, ANQGSEA. This CDR3 is built from 14 residues. V was clipped by 6 bases and J by 5 bases; unmatched bases: 12. CDR3 sequence: CSVQQGSVGETQYF. CDR3 in DNA: TGCAGCGTCCAACAGGGGTCGGTGGGGGAGACCCAGTACTTC. Using reference TRBV29-1 and TRBJ2-5 for the parts outside the CDR3, the full variable domain is SAVISQKPSRDICQRGTSLTIQCQVDSQVTMMFWYRQQPGQSLTLIATANQGSEATYESGFVIDKFPISRPNLTFSTLTVSNMSPEDSSIYLCSVQQGSVGETQYFGPGTRLLVL.

The chain joins TRBV3-1 (or the pseudogene TRBV3-2) to TRBJ1-2; D remains ambiguous. This CDR3 region has 14 residues. CDR1 is LGHDT and CDR2 is YNNKEL in the germline V gene (reference sequence). V was pared by 0 bases and J by 5 bases, with 10 bases between. CDR3 DNA sequence: TGTGCCAGCAGCCAAGAGCAGGAATGGTATGGCTACACCTTC. Its translation is CASSQEQEWYGYTF.